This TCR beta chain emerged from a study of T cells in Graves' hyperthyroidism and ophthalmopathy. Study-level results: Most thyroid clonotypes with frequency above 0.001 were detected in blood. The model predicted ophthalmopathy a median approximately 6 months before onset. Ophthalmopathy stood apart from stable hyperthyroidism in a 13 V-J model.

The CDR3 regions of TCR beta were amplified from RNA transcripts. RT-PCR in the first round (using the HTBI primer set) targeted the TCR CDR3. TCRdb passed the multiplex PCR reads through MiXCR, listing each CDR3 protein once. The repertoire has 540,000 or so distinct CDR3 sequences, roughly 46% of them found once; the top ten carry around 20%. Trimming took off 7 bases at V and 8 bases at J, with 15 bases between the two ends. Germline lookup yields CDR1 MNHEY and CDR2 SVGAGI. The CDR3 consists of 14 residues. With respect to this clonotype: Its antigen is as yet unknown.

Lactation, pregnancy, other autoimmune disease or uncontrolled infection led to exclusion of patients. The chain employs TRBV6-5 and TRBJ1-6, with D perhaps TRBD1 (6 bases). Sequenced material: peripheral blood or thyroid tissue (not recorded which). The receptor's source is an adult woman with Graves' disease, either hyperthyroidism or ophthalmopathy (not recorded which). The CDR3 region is CASTLEQGYSPLHF. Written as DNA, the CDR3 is TGTGCCAGCACCCTCGAACAGGGTTATTCACCCCTCCACTTT.